Shown below are 18 T cell receptor beta chains from a single sample sequenced in a study of T cell repertoires in cytomegalovirus infection (dated by TCRdb to the late 2010s). The sample's treatment or condition label is to be understood as: in vitro stimulation with specific CMV peptide epitopes to enrich CMV-specific T cells. The data were produced on an Illumina HiSeq 1500. TCRdb applied fastp at Q25 and MiXCR to the public reads, then kept only in-frame beta chains. CDR3 protein duplicates are merged, each entry listing the most common genes and DNA. Within this sample are approximately 910,000 distinct CDR3 sequences, with 30% to 40% of them counted one time only. The ten largest make up about an eighth of the sample. No antigen has been assigned to these receptors. Material: cultured CD8+ T cells from PBMCs, obtained from culture after CMV antigen stimulation. The receptors derive from a human donor in good health (CMV status not recorded). Some clones in this sample may be carry-over from other donors' samples.

This clonotype was found many times. The chain has TRBV5-1 and TRBJ2-1, with 10 nucleotides matching TRBD2. The CDR3 runs 15 residues. The V segment lost 2 bases and the J segment 6 bases; nucleotides outside the gene matches: 5. Germline CDR1 is SGHRS and CDR2 is YFSETQ. In DNA, the CDR3 is TGCGCCAGCAGCTTTGAACTAGCGGGGTTCAATGAGCAGTTCTTC. Its protein product is CASSFELAGFNEQFF. The variable domain in full, with the rest retrieved from reference TRBV5-1 and TRBJ2-1, is KAGVTQTPRYLIKTRGQQVTLSCSPISGHRSVSWYQQTPGQGLQFLFEYFSETQRNKGNFPGRFSGRQFSNSRSEMNVSTLELGDSALYLCASSFELAGFNEQFFGPGTRLTVL.

This clonotype was recorded a few times. The chain couples TRBV4-2 to TRBJ2-2; perhaps D is TRBD1 or TRBD2 (5 bases each). The CDR3 has 19 residues. The V gene's germline CDR1 is LGHNA and CDR2 YNFKEQ. The ends were cut back, 1 base at V and 1 base at J, with 19 bases in the middle. This CDR3 reads CASSQGSFGGNKNTGELFF. The DNA for the CDR3 is TGTGCCAGCAGCCAAGGGAGTTTTGGGGGAAATAAGAACACCGGGGAGCTGTTTTTT.

This clonotype has more than one count but fewer than ten. The J gene is TRBJ2-3, the V gene TRBV7-8; 12 nucleotides agree with TRBD1. With 1 base clipped from V and 5 bases from J, the junction kept 10 bases outside the gene matches. Germline V gene lookup returns CDR1 SGHVS and CDR2 FQNEAQ. This CDR3 has 18 amino acids. The DNA of the CDR3 is TGTGCCAGCAGCTTAGAGATGGGGACAGGGGGCTTTGGAGATACGCAGTATTTT. Translation gives CASSLEMGTGGFGDTQYF.

The rearrangement links TRBV2 to TRBJ1-5; unclear D gene. This CDR3 contains 12 residues. Trimming took 5 bases from V and 5 from J, leaving 7 bases between them. Germline V gives CDR1 SNHLY, CDR2 FYNNEI. The CDR3 DNA is TGTGCCAGCAGTAACCTAGATCAGCCCCAGCATTTT. Amino acid sequence: CASSNLDQPQHF.

This clonotype was seen a single time. The chain combines TRBV5-1 with TRBJ1-2, with D maybe TRBD1 (6 bases). The CDR3 spans 15 residues. The germline gives CDR1 SGHRS, CDR2 YFSETQ. V dropped 1 base and J dropped 8 bases, with 18 bases sitting between them. The CDR3 region is CASSLNIDNREGYTF. CDR3 bases: TGCGCCAGCAGCTTGAATATAGACAACAGGGAGGGCTACACCTTC.

This clonotype was seen only a few times. The chain joins TRBV10-3 to TRBJ1-1; D not resolved. The CDR3 contains 13 residues. With 4 bases removed from V and 2 bases from J, the gap between germline ends came to 8 bases. Germline CDR1 and CDR2: ENHRY and SYGVKD. This CDR3 is CAISGADNTEAFF. CDR3 bases: TGTGCCATCAGTGGGGCAGACAACACTGAAGCTTTCTTT.

Comments on this clonotype: At one end the junction does not follow the germline gene, possibly because of a read error. The chain uses TRBV6-6 and TRBJ1-2; D remains ambiguous. Germline V lookup: CDR1 MNHNY, CDR2 SVGAGI (reference sequence). The CDR3 has 12 residues. The CDR3 DNA sequence: TGTGTCAGCACCCTGATGGGCTATGGCTACACCTTC. Protein sequence: CVSTLMGYGYTF.

This clonotype was counted between two and nine times. The genes are TRBV6-6 and TRBJ2-5; 8 nucleotides line up with TRBD1. After removal of 2 bases from V and 3 bases from J, the junction contained 2 bases not matched to a gene. The CDR3 consists of 14 residues. Germline V gives CDR1 MNHNY, CDR2 SVGAGI (reference sequence). CDR3 in amino acids: CASSYRTGKETQYF. The CDR3 DNA follows: TGTGCCAGCAGTTACCGGACAGGGAAAGAGACCCAGTACTTC.

The chain couples TRBV2 to TRBJ1-5; D uncertain. Trimming shortened V by 7 bases and J by 3 bases, and 7 bases separated the two germline ends. The CDR3 runs to 12 residues. Germline-derived CDR1 and CDR2 are SNHLY and FYNNEI. CDR3 coding DNA: TGTGCCAGCAAACGGACCAATCAGCCCCAGCATTTT. Its protein is CASKRTNQPQHF.

This clonotype showed up many times. The rearrangement links TRBV12-3 or TRBV12-4 to TRBJ2-5; 8 bases map to TRBD1. Trimming removed 6 bases from V and 7 bases from J; junction bases left unmatched: 10. The CDR3 runs 14 residues. The CDR3 nucleotides read TGTGCCAGCAGCCGACAGGGGATGTTGGGGACCCAGTACTTC. It translates to CASSRQGMLGTQYF.

The gene calls are TRBV27 and TRBJ2-1; perhaps TRBD2 as D (6 bases). Germline CDR1 and CDR2: MNHEY and SMNVEV (reference sequence). V was shortened by 3 bases and J by 6 bases, with 9 bases between the two germline ends. The CDR3 runs to 13 residues. The CDR3 region has the DNA TGTGCCAGCAGTTTTAACGGGGGCAATGAGCAGTTCTTC. It translates to CASSFNGGNEQFF.

This clonotype came up a few times. The chain carries TRBV6-1 and TRBJ2-1, with D possibly being TRBD1 (5 bases). Germline loops: CDR1 MNHNS, CDR2 SASEGT. V lost 2 bases to trimming and J lost 5 bases, with 10 bases between them. This CDR3 contains 14 residues. CDR3 loop: CASSEWGGNNEQFF. The CDR3 DNA sequence: TGTGCCAGCAGTGAATGGGGCGGAAACAATGAGCAGTTCTTC.

This clonotype was seen once. The genes are TRBV4-1 and TRBJ2-7, with D unclear. There are 13 residues in the CDR3. CDR1 and CDR2 from the germline V gene are MGHRA and YSYEKL. V gave up 3 bases and J gave up 6 bases, with 12 bases separating them. CDR3 in DNA: TGCGCCAGCAGCCACCAGGACCCCTTCGAGCAGTACGTC. It codes for CASSHQDPFEQYV.

The gene calls are TRBV7-9 and TRBJ2-3; TRBD2 matches 7 bases. Germline loops: CDR1 SEHNR, CDR2 FQNEAQ (reference sequence). V dropped 5 bases and J dropped 6; count of bases not matched to a gene: 17. The CDR3 consists of 17 residues. CDR3 DNA sequence: TGTGCCAGCAGCCCCCAGGCGGGGAGGGGCCGTCCGGATACGCAGTATTTT. Protein product: CASSPQAGRGRPDTQYF.

The chain employs TRBV7-9 and TRBJ2-7, with 7 positions matching TRBD1. The germline V gene has CDR1 SEHNR and CDR2 FQNEAQ (reference sequence). The CDR3 extends over 14 amino acids. The junction had 11 bases not matched to a gene; V was cut back by 5 bases and J by 7 bases. The CDR3 sequence is CASSAQGTSGEQYF. DNA of the CDR3: TGTGCCAGCAGCGCACAGGGGACCTCTGGGGAGCAGTACTTC.

This clonotype was observed many times. The rearrangement uses TRBV6-1 and TRBJ2-1, with 7 bases matching TRBD1. This CDR3 has 15 residues. Germline assignment: CDR1 MNHNS and CDR2 SASEGT. With V trimmed by 5 bases and J by 0 bases, 4 bases remained unmatched. CDR3 region: CASSSDRASYNEQFF. The CDR3 region has the DNA TGTGCCAGCAGTTCTGACAGGGCCTCCTACAATGAGCAGTTCTTC.

This chain connects TRBV10-3 to TRBJ2-5; 14 bases are shared with TRBD2. This CDR3 is built from 18 residues. The V gene's germline CDR1 is ENHRY and CDR2 SYGVKD. After removal of 0 bases from V and 0 bases from J, the junction contained 3 bases not matched to a gene. In nucleotides, the CDR3 is TGTGCCATCAGTGAGTCTCGGACTAGCGGGGGGTACCAAGAGACCCAGTACTTC. This sequence encodes CAISESRTSGGYQETQYF.

The gene calls are TRBV7-9 and TRBJ1-1; D is unresolved. The CDR3 runs to 11 residues. Germline assignment: CDR1 SEHNR and CDR2 FQNEAQ (reference sequence). Between the trimmed V and J ends, which lost 5 bases and 6 bases, there was a span of 7 bases. In DNA, the CDR3 is TGTGCCAGCAGCCCCATACCTGAAGCTTTCTTT. It specifies CASSPIPEAFF. Full variable domain (outside the CDR3, taken from reference TRBV7-9 and TRBJ1-1): DTGVSQNPRHKITKRGQNVTFRCDPISEHNRLYWYRQTLGQGPEFLTYFQNEAQLEKSRLLSDRFSAERPKGSFSTLEIQRTEQGDSAMYLCASSPIPEAFFGQGTRLTVV.